This T cell receptor beta chain was documented in a study of control samples from healthy donors and cancer patients. With 7 bases removed from V and 4 bases from J, the gap between germline ends came to 10 bases. The CDR3 totals 13 residues. Germline assignment: CDR1 MRHNA and CDR2 SNTAGT. The method was immunoSEQ multiplex PCR; TCRdb's version includes in-frame clones alone and lacks a portion of them. The repertoire has roughly 52,000 clones, 85% to 95% of them found once; the top ten carry less than 2.5%. The sequenced sample was blood. This chain links TRBV6-4 with TRBJ2-2; TRBD1 is a possible D gene (5 bases). This clonotype was sampled from a man aged 25-45 years in good health. The chain's CDR3 is CASMGQGTGELFF. The CDR3 DNA reads as TGTGCCAGCATGGGCCAGGGCACCGGGGAGCTGTTTTTT.